A single sample gave rise to the 5 T cell receptor beta chains below, sequenced in a study of B cell selection in AIRE deficiency. Regulatory T cells were sorted as CD4+CD25hiCD127low/negative cells. Sequencing was performed with immunoSEQ multiplex PCR; in TCRdb, only in-frame clones are kept and a portion is missing. The sample has roughly 24,000 clones; around 92% are singletons. The sequenced sample consisted of CD4+CD25+ Tregs sorted from PBMCs. These receptor sequences come from a human donor in good health.

The genes are TRBV5-5 and TRBJ1-4; no clear D gene. Between the trimmed V and J ends, which lost 4 bases and 0 bases, there was a span of 13 bases. There are 16 residues in the CDR3. CDR1 and CDR2 from the germline V gene are SGHKS and YYEKEE (reference sequence). CDR3 DNA: TGTGCCAGCAGCGTGCCCCTCCGGGCAACTAATGAAAAACTGTTTTTT. It codes for CASSVPLRATNEKLFF.

This sequence joins TRBV25-1 and TRBJ1-1; a weak D match, TRBD1 (5 bases). Trimming pared 4 bases from V and 2 bases from J, leaving 17 bases between. The germline gives CDR1 MGHDK, CDR2 SYGVNS. The CDR3 length is 16 residues. The CDR3 sequence: CASSAPARGLNTEAFF. The CDR3 DNA follows: TGTGCCAGCAGTGCCCCGGCGAGGGGATTAAACACTGAAGCTTTCTTT.

The chain combines TRBV11-3 with TRBJ2-7; 8 bases line up with TRBD1. With V trimmed by 5 bases and J by 5 bases, 8 bases remained unmatched. The CDR3 runs to 14 residues. Germline loops: CDR1 SGHNT, CDR2 YENEEA. The CDR3 DNA sequence: TGTGCCAGCAGCCTTGGACAGGGATGGGACGAGCAGTACTTC. The encoded protein is CASSLGQGWDEQYF.

This chain connects TRBV10-3 to TRBJ2-5, with D uncertain. The germline V gene encodes CDR1 ENHRY and CDR2 SYGVKD. The CDR3 totals 12 residues. V lost 2 bases and J 3 bases, leaving 4 bases between the germline ends. The CDR3 DNA sequence: TGTGCCATCAGTGAGCGGGAAGAGACCCAGTACTTC. This gives the protein CAISEREETQYF.

The V gene is TRBV9, the J gene TRBJ1-3; D gene ambiguous. The V and J ends lost 0 bases and 0 bases respectively, with 7 bases between them. The CDR3 covers 15 residues. Germline CDR1 and CDR2: SGDLS and YYNGEE. The CDR3 DNA reads as TGTGCCAGCAGCGTAGACCCGCTCTCTGGAAACACCATATATTTT. It yields the protein CASSVDPLSGNTIYF.